This T cell receptor beta chain was found in a study of metastatic and nonmetastatic thyroid tumors. Overall study context: The study looked at repertoires side by side in blood and in tumor or nodule tissue from malignant and benign thyroid patients.

Germline CDR1 and CDR2: SNHLY and FYNNEI. The CDR3 is 13 residues long. Deletions cut 7 bases from V and 4 bases from J, with 11 bases between. Ten or more counts support this clone. Antigen: not known. No treatment of any kind had been given to any patient before thyroid surgery. Methods used by the authors: Across clinicopathological groups, CDR3 differences served as the basis for building a distant-metastasis classifier for papillary thyroid cancer. Through MiXCR, TCRdb re-clonotyped the PCR reads. The V and J calls follow TCRdb's processing rather than the paper's. The table shows 90,000 or so clones, with 8% to 9.5% occurring only once. General observations from the study: For both blood and tumor, malignant thyroid tumors reportedly showed significantly higher TCR beta diversity than benign nodules did.

Sequenced: blood. This clonotype was sampled from a female donor with papillary thyroid cancer or a benign thyroid nodule (not recorded which). Some clones in this sample may be carry-over from other donors' samples. The gene calls are TRBV2 and TRBJ1-3; D is perhaps TRBD1 (5 bases). CDR3 in DNA: TGTGCCAGCATGTCGGGGCAGGGAAACACCATATATTTT. This encodes CASMSGQGNTIYF.